Listed below are T cell receptor beta chains from one sample, sequenced in a study of T cells after yellow fever vaccination. TCRdb called the 5' RACE reads again in MiXCR, with one record for every CDR3 protein. The table shows 150,000 to 200,000 distinct CDR3 sequences, with about 10% occurring only once. The source was CD8+ T cells sorted from PBMCs, collected 15 days after the yellow fever booster vaccination. Every receptor here comes from a man between 18 and 35 years old who received the YFV17D yellow fever vaccine. Each CDR3 is given with its conserved first and last residue. D genes are given only for firm matches.

CASSGWGLRQETQYF	TRBJ2-5	NA	TRBV7-9
CASSYSRGGDEQFF	TRBJ2-1	TRBD1	TRBV6-5
CASSRSKGLAGSGELFF	TRBJ2-2	NA	TRBV21-1
CASIGRANVLTF	TRBJ2-6	NA	TRBV2
CASREGGIQETQYF	TRBJ2-5	NA	TRBV6-5
CASRPGLEQPEQFF	TRBJ2-1	NA	TRBV2
CASSDRTGDNYYGYTF	TRBJ1-2	TRBD1	TRBV6-4
CASHAGYSNQPQHF	TRBJ1-5	NA	TRBV12-3/TRBV12-4
CASSLVPAGTGELFF	TRBJ2-2	NA	TRBV7-2
CASSLEGGIYEQYF	TRBJ2-7	NA	TRBV5-1
CATSDYTQGEGTGELFF	TRBJ2-2	NA	TRBV24-1
CATSRGVNEKLFF	TRBJ1-4	NA	TRBV15
CASSAVSTGALETEAFF	TRBJ1-1	NA	TRBV12-3/TRBV12-4
CASSRDGAYTDTQYF	TRBJ2-3	NA	TRBV27
CASSLGGVGQPQHF	TRBJ1-5	NA	TRBV7-2
CASSPPTGDSYEQYF	TRBJ2-7	NA	TRBV7-9
CASSDGGGPLYNNEQFF	TRBJ2-1	TRBD2	TRBV27
CSVDGASLPSTDTQYF	TRBJ2-3	NA	TRBV29-1
CASSLEGEQYF	TRBJ2-7	NA	TRBV4-1
CAWSSGRSSYNEQFF	TRBJ2-1	NA	TRBV30
CASSFPGMGTYEQYF	TRBJ2-7	NA	TRBV11-2
CASSLLGGGSTDTQYF	TRBJ2-3	TRBD2	TRBV28
CASSFGAVGDEQFF	TRBJ2-1	NA	TRBV28
CAWSVGSGELFF	TRBJ2-2	NA	TRBV30